The 13 T cell receptor beta chains below were found in one sample sequenced in a study of shared clonotypes between healthy human individuals. Measured with immunoSEQ multiplex PCR; TCRdb has only the in-frame clones, and not every one. This sample has 450,000 to 550,000 clones; 60% to 85% occur once, and the top ten carry 13%. The sample consisted of PBMCs. Every receptor here comes from a woman between 40 and 50 years old in good health. Some clones in this sample may be carry-over from other donors' samples.

In its sample, this clone was seen once. V gene TRBV19 combines with J gene TRBJ2-5, with TRBD2 matching 13 bases. The CDR3 sequence is 16 residues long. With V trimmed by 8 bases and J by 5 bases, 11 bases remained unmatched. Germline lookup yields CDR1 LNHDA and CDR2 SQIVND (reference sequence). The CDR3 protein is CASYFGLAGVVETQYF. DNA of the CDR3: TGTGCCAGTTACTTTGGACTAGCGGGAGTTGTGGAGACCCAGTACTTC.

The genes are TRBV18 and TRBJ2-7; 10 nucleotides line up with TRBD2. This CDR3 region has 16 residues. Unmatched junction bases numbered 5, after V lost 0 bases and J lost 3 bases. CDR1 is KGHSH, CDR2 LQKENI, per germline. CDR3 protein: CASSPPRTSGLYEQYF. The CDR3 region has the DNA TGTGCCAGCTCACCACCGAGGACTAGCGGCCTCTACGAGCAGTACTTC.

This chain links TRBV19 with TRBJ1-3; D not resolved. Trimming removed 6 bases at V and 0 bases at J, with 12 bases between. Germline lookup yields CDR1 LNHDA and CDR2 SQIVND (reference sequence). There are 15 residues in the CDR3. Here the CDR3 reads CASRLQANSGNTIYF. The CDR3 DNA follows: TGTGCCAGTAGACTTCAGGCAAACTCTGGAAACACCATATATTTT.

The chain carries TRBV4-1 and TRBJ2-1; weak D call: TRBD1 (5 bases). Germline values: CDR1 MGHRA, CDR2 YSYEKL. The CDR3 sequence is 15 residues long. V was clipped by 1 base and J by 6 bases, with 13 bases between them. The CDR3 DNA reads TGCGCCAGCAGCCAAGCAGGGTCCCTAAGCAATGAGCAGTTCTTC. As protein: CASSQAGSLSNEQFF.

This chain links TRBV28 with TRBJ2-5; D perhaps matches TRBD2 (6 bases). The DNA end is more similar to TRBJ2-7, so the J call may be wrong. The CDR3 has 16 amino acids. The V gene's germline CDR1 is MDHEN and CDR2 SYDVKM. CDR3 DNA: TGTGCCAGCACCACTACCAGGCTAGCGAGGAACTACGAGCAGTACTTC. Amino acids: CASTTTRLARNYEQYF.

V usage is TRBV7-2 and J usage is TRBJ2-5; weak D call: TRBD1 (6 bases). The length of the CDR3 is 16 residues. CDR1 SGHTA and CDR2 FQGNSA come from the germline V gene. Between the trimmed V and J ends, which lost 5 bases and 0 bases, there was a span of 16 bases. For the CDR3, the DNA is TGTGCCAGCAGCCCGACGGGACACCTGTACCAAGAGACCCAGTACTTC. Its translation: CASSPTGHLYQETQYF. Complete variable domain (other parts from reference TRBV7-2 and TRBJ2-5): GAGVSQSPSNKVTEKGKDVELRCDPISGHTALYWYRQSLGQGLEFLIYFQGNSAPDKSGLPSDRFSAERTGGSVSTLTIQRTQQEDSAVYLCASSPTGHLYQETQYFGPGTRLLVL.

The genes are TRBV4-2 and TRBJ1-2; D unresolved. CDR3 size: 13 residues. Between the trimmed V and J ends, which lost 4 bases and 6 bases, there was a span of 12 bases. CDR1 LGHNA and CDR2 YNFKEQ come from the germline V gene. The CDR3 DNA sequence: TGTGCCAGCAGCCGACGTACGGAGGATGGCTACACCTTC. This codes for CASSRRTEDGYTF.

This chain links TRBV6-5 with TRBJ2-3; D is unresolved. Trimming took off 4 bases at V and 6 bases at J, with 8 bases between the two ends. The V gene's germline CDR1 is MNHEY and CDR2 SVGAGI. The CDR3 runs 12 residues. The CDR3 region has the DNA TGTGCCAGCAGTTCTCTTGGGGATACGCAGTATTTT. Translated: CASSSLGDTQYF.

V usage is TRBV25-1 and J usage is TRBJ1-4, with D perhaps TRBD1 (5 bases). This CDR3 region has 15 residues. CDR1 is MGHDK, CDR2 SYGVNS, per germline. Between the trimmed V and J ends, which lost 3 bases and 8 bases, there was a span of 16 bases. CDR3 loop: CASSDPRGAGEKLFF. The CDR3 DNA reads as TGTGCCAGCAGTGACCCCAGAGGGGCGGGAGAAAAACTGTTTTTT.

The genes are TRBV9 and TRBJ2-7, with 7 bases fitting TRBD2. After removal of 4 bases from V and 0 bases from J, the junction contained 7 bases not matched to a gene. The CDR3 has 15 residues. Germline CDR1 reads SGDLS; CDR2 reads YYNGEE. The CDR3 sequence is CASSHSGSSSYEQYF. The CDR3 coding sequence is TGTGCCAGCAGCCATAGCGGGTCTAGCTCCTACGAGCAGTACTTC. Drawing the rest from reference TRBV9 and TRBJ2-7, the complete variable domain is DSGVTQTPKHLITATGQRVTLRCSPRSGDLSVYWYQQSLDQGLQFLIQYYNGEERAKGNILERFSAQQFPDLHSELNLSSLELGDSALYFCASSHSGSSSYEQYFGPGTRLTVT.

The rearrangement joins TRBV7-9 to TRBJ1-2; the match to TRBD1 covers 7 bases. The germline gives CDR1 SEHNR, CDR2 FQNEAQ (reference sequence). The CDR3 sequence is 14 residues long. V shed 3 bases and J 2 bases; nucleotides not matched to a gene: 3. The CDR3 coding sequence is TGTGCCAGCAGCTTCCCGGGACAGAACTATGGCTACACCTTC. Its protein product is CASSFPGQNYGYTF.

The chain recombines TRBV5-6 with TRBJ1-3; the D is unclear. Trimming shortened V by 1 base and J by 0 bases, and 11 bases separated the two germline ends. CDR1 is SGHDT and CDR2 is YYEEEE in the germline V gene. This CDR3 comprises 16 residues. The CDR3 region has the DNA TGTGCCAGCAGCTTGCAGGTTTCCCGCTCTGGAAACACCATATATTTT. Encoded protein: CASSLQVSRSGNTIYF.

This chain links TRBV4-1 with TRBJ1-1; TRBD1 might be the D (6 bases). This CDR3 contains 18 residues. The germline V gene encodes CDR1 MGHRA and CDR2 YSYEKL. V lost 1 base and J 0 bases, leaving 18 bases between the germline ends. CDR3 DNA: TGCGCCAGCAGCCAAGTACAGGGTGGCCTAGGCATGAACACTGAAGCTTTCTTT. Translating it yields CASSQVQGGLGMNTEAFF.